The 21 T cell receptor beta chains given below trace back to one sample, sequenced in a study of CD8 T cells in ankylosing spondylitis. Using its own MiXCR run on the 5' RACE reads, TCRdb lists one record per CDR3 protein. The table lists 7,000 or so distinct CDR3 sequences, approximately 2.9% of them singletons. Sequenced material: blood, either unsorted or a sorted T cell fraction (not recorded which). Every receptor here comes from a female donor with ankylosing spondylitis or in good health (not recorded which).

This clonotype was recorded many times. The gene calls are TRBV9 and TRBJ2-5, with 7 bases aligning to TRBD1. This CDR3 contains 15 residues. CDR1 is SGDLS, CDR2 YYNGEE, per germline. V shed 4 bases and J 5 bases; nucleotides not matched to a gene: 11. The CDR3 here is CASSTGTARFETQYF. CDR3 bases: TGTGCCAGCAGCACCGGGACAGCGAGGTTTGAGACCCAGTACTTC.

This clonotype was seen many times. This chain links TRBV9 with TRBJ2-1; D might be TRBD1 or TRBD2, each matching 5 bases. CDR1 and CDR2 (germline): SGDLS, YYNGEE. The germline V and J ends were trimmed by 0 bases and 7 bases, with 14 bases remaining between them. The CDR3 loop spans 15 amino acids. The DNA for the CDR3 is TGTGCCAGCAGCGTAGGGGGTGGGGGAGATAATGAGCAGTTCTTC. It codes for CASSVGGGGDNEQFF.

This CDR3 reads CASSTARSSYNEQFF. The CDR3 nucleotides read TGTGCCAGCTCCACAGCTAGAAGCTCCTACAATGAGCAGTTCTTC. The chain couples TRBV9 to TRBJ2-1, with D unclear. Germline values: CDR1 SGDLS, CDR2 YYNGEE. The V end lost 7 bases, the J end lost 0 bases, and 14 bases lay between the germline ends. The length of the CDR3 is 15 residues.

This clonotype was counted many times. The chain links TRBV9 to TRBJ2-1, with D hard to call. The V end was cut by 0 bases, the J end by 6 bases, with 13 bases between. Germline CDR1 reads SGDLS; CDR2 reads YYNGEE. The CDR3 sequence is 15 residues long. CDR3 DNA sequence: TGTGCCAGCAGCGTAGATCTGGGGTTACTCAATGAGCAGTTCTTC. This sequence encodes CASSVDLGLLNEQFF.

This clonotype has a count of ten or more. The chain employs TRBV9 and TRBJ2-7, with D maybe TRBD2 (6 bases). V dropped 0 bases and J dropped 6 bases, with 16 bases sitting between them. The V gene's germline CDR1 is SGDLS and CDR2 YYNGEE. This CDR3 is built from 15 residues. This chain's CDR3 is CASSVEIGGSTEQYF. In nucleotides, the CDR3 is TGTGCCAGCAGCGTAGAAATCGGGGGTAGCACCGAGCAGTACTTC.

This clonotype occurred many times. In DNA, the CDR3 is TGTGCCAGCAGCGCCCCCCTTTACGCCGGGACAGGGCCGTATCCCACAGATACGCAGTATTTT. This encodes CASSAPLYAGTGPYPTDTQYF. The V gene is TRBV9, the J gene TRBJ2-3, with 9 bases lining up with TRBD1. Germline V CDR1 and CDR2: SGDLS, YYNGEE. The CDR3 spans 21 residues. The V segment lost 3 bases and the J segment 2 bases; nucleotides outside the gene matches: 22.

Relative to its sample, this clonotype is medium-sized. The genes are TRBV9 and TRBJ2-5; no clear D. The CDR3 runs to 16 residues. CDR1 SGDLS and CDR2 YYNGEE come from the germline V gene. Deletions cut 3 bases from V and 1 base from J, with 16 bases between. CDR3 nucleotides: TGTGCCAGCAGCGACCAAGAAGGCCCCGTCCAAGAGACCCAGTACTTC. Translated, it gives CASSDQEGPVQETQYF. The full variable domain, rest sourced from reference TRBV9 and TRBJ2-5, is DSGVTQTPKHLITATGQRVTLRCSPRSGDLSVYWYQQSLDQGLQFLIQYYNGEERAKGNILERFSAQQFPDLHSELNLSSLELGDSALYFCASSDQEGPVQETQYFGPGTRLLVL.

This clonotype appeared many times. V and J are TRBV9 and TRBJ1-4; the D is unclear. Germline V lookup: CDR1 SGDLS, CDR2 YYNGEE. There are 13 residues in the CDR3. Trimming stripped 0 bases from V and 8 bases from J, with 8 bases between. In DNA, the CDR3 is TGTGCCAGCAGCGTAGCGTCAGGAGAAAAACTGTTTTTT. Protein sequence: CASSVASGEKLFF.

This clonotype was picked up many times. This chain joins TRBV9 and TRBJ2-5, with TRBD2 as a possible D gene (6 bases). V was cut by 0 bases and J by 3 bases, with 15 bases left in between. Germline V gene data show CDR1 as SGDLS and CDR2 as YYNGEE. The CDR3 runs to 16 residues. The CDR3 sequence is CASSVGGDLRKETQYF. The DNA of the CDR3 is TGTGCCAGCAGCGTAGGGGGGGACCTGAGAAAAGAGACCCAGTACTTC.

This clonotype is deemed medium-sized (0.01 to 0.1%). V gene TRBV9 combines with J gene TRBJ1-1; D gene unclear. CDR1 and CDR2 from the germline V gene are SGDLS and YYNGEE. Between the trimmed V and J ends, which lost 3 bases and 2 bases, there was a span of 11 bases. The CDR3 has 14 residues. The CDR3 loop is CASSGTWGNTEAFF. In DNA, the CDR3 is TGTGCCAGCAGCGGGACCTGGGGTAACACTGAAGCTTTCTTT.

As to this clonotype: A read error is possible here, since a much larger clone lies one base away. This sequence joins TRBV9 and TRBJ2-1, with a possible D match to TRBD2 (6 bases). The CDR3 is 15 residues long. CDR1 is SGDLS, CDR2 YYNGEE, per germline. The CDR3 reads CPSSASGLPGNEQFF. The CDR3 coding sequence is TGTCCCAGCAGCGCCTCGGGACTCCCGGGCAATGAGCAGTTCTTC.

This clonotype counts as medium-sized. The chain is built from TRBV9 and TRBJ2-1, with 8 bases that match TRBD2. V lost 7 bases, J lost 7 bases, and 4 bases stayed unmatched. The CDR3 extends over 12 amino acids. Germline loops: CDR1 SGDLS, CDR2 YYNGEE. The CDR3 spells CASGGGPNEQFF. The CDR3 DNA reads TGTGCCAGCGGCGGGGGGCCGAATGAGCAGTTCTTC.

This clonotype was seen ten or more times. The chain employs TRBV9 and TRBJ2-7, with 12 positions matching TRBD2. CDR3 length: 15 residues. The germline CDR1 and CDR2 sequences are SGDLS and YYNGEE. The V gene end was trimmed by 0 bases and the J gene end by 6 bases; junction bases not matched to a gene: 4. The CDR3 spells CASSVGLAGGLEQYF. CDR3 in DNA: TGTGCCAGCAGCGTAGGGCTAGCGGGAGGGCTCGAGCAGTACTTC.

This clonotype showed up many times. V is TRBV9 and J is TRBJ2-3, with 9 positions matching TRBD1. Germline CDR1 reads SGDLS; CDR2 reads YYNGEE. This CDR3 is 14 amino acids long. With V trimmed by 4 bases and J by 6 bases, 6 bases remained unmatched. The CDR3 DNA reads TGTGCCAGCAGCCTGGACAGGGGACAGGATACGCAGTATTTT. Its protein product is CASSLDRGQDTQYF. The entire variable domain, with the rest obtained from reference TRBV9 and TRBJ2-3, is as follows: DSGVTQTPKHLITATGQRVTLRCSPRSGDLSVYWYQQSLDQGLQFLIQYYNGEERAKGNILERFSAQQFPDLHSELNLSSLELGDSALYFCASSLDRGQDTQYFGPGTRLTVL.

This clonotype was detected many times. V and J are TRBV9 and TRBJ2-3; D is unclear. CDR3 size: 15 residues. Germline V gene sequence: CDR1 SGDLS, CDR2 YYNGEE. V was trimmed by 4 bases and J by 6 bases, leaving 18 bases between them. The CDR3 loop is CASSPWVGPEDTQYF. The DNA for the CDR3 is TGTGCCAGCAGCCCATGGGTTGGTCCCGAGGATACGCAGTATTTT.

This clonotype was detected ten times or more. This chain joins TRBV9 and TRBJ2-3; D gene unclear. The germline gives CDR1 SGDLS, CDR2 YYNGEE. The V end was cut by 4 bases, the J end by 5 bases, with 11 bases between. The CDR3 is 13 amino acids. The CDR3 reads CASSSWPGDTQYF. The CDR3 DNA follows: TGTGCCAGCAGCAGCTGGCCGGGAGATACGCAGTATTTT.

At least ten counts were recorded for this clonotype. The CDR3 sequence: CASSVVAGELFF. CDR3 nucleotides: TGTGCCAGCAGCGTAGTGGCCGGGGAGCTGTTTTTT. This rearrangement joins TRBV9 to TRBJ2-2; D not resolved. The germline CDR1 and CDR2 sequences are SGDLS and YYNGEE. V shed 0 bases and J shed 6 bases, with 3 bases lying between them. CDR3 size: 12 residues.

The sample holds many counts of this clonotype. CDR3 nucleotide sequence: TGTGCCAGCAGCACGGATTGGGGGGGCCATGGGGATACGCAGTATTTT. This sequence encodes CASSTDWGGHGDTQYF. The J gene is TRBJ2-3, the V gene TRBV9, with a tentative D call TRBD2 (7 bases). This CDR3 region has 16 residues. CDR1 is SGDLS and CDR2 is YYNGEE in the germline V gene. The V and J ends lost 4 bases and 6 bases respectively, with 21 bases between them.

This clonotype counts as medium-sized (0.01 to 0.1%). The chain has TRBV9 and TRBJ2-3, with 8 bases identical to TRBD2. CDR3 size: 16 residues. Germline loops: CDR1 SGDLS, CDR2 YYNGEE. V lost 3 bases and J lost 1; bases outside the gene matches: 7. The CDR3 here is CASSARLATGTDTQYF. CDR3 sequence (DNA): TGTGCCAGCAGCGCAAGACTAGCGACCGGCACAGATACGCAGTATTTT.

This clonotype was observed many times. This chain uses TRBV9 with TRBJ1-5; TRBD1 agrees at 7 bases. Looked up from germline, CDR1 is SGDLS and CDR2 is YYNGEE. This CDR3 has 14 residues. Trimming cost V 2 bases and J 2 bases; bases outside gene matches: 1. The CDR3: CASSVGTGNQPQHF. As DNA, the CDR3 is TGTGCCAGCAGCGTCGGGACAGGCAATCAGCCCCAGCATTTT.

Many counts were recorded for this clonotype. This chain connects TRBV9 to TRBJ2-2; 7 bases map to TRBD1. Germline V gene lookup returns CDR1 SGDLS and CDR2 YYNGEE. V was clipped by 2 bases and J by 8 bases; unmatched bases: 9. The CDR3 is made up of 15 amino acids. The CDR3 DNA reads TGTGCCAGCAGCGTCGAGGGGGCGTCGTCAGGGGAGCTGTTTTTT. Residues: CASSVEGASSGELFF.